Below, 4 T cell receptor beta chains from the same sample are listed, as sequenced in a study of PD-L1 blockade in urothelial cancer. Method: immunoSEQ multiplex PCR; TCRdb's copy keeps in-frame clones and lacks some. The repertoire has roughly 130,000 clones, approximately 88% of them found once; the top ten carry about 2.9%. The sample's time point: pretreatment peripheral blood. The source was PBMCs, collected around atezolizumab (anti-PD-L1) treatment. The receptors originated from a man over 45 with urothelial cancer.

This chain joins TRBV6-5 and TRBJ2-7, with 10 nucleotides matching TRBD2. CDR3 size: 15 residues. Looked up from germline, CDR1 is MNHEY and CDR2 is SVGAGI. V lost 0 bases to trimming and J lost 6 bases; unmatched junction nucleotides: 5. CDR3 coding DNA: TGTGCCAGCAGTTACTCTAGCGGGAGGTTAGGCGAGCAGTACTTC. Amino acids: CASSYSSGRLGEQYF.

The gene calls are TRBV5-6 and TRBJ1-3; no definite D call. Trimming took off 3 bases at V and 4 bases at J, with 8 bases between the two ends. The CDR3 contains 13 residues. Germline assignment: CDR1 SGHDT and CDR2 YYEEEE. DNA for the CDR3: TGTGCCAGCAGCTACGGGTCCGGAAACACCATATATTTT. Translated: CASSYGSGNTIYF. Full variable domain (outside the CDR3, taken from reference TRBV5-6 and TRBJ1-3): DAGVTQSPTHLIKTRGQQVTLRCSPKSGHDTVSWYQQALGQGPQFIFQYYEEEERQRGNFPDRFSGHQFPNYSSELNVNALLLGDSALYLCASSYGSGNTIYFGEGSWLTVV.

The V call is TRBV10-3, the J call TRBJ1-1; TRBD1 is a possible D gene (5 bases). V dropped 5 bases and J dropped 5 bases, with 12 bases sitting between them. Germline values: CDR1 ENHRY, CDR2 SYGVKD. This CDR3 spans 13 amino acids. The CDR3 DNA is TGTGCCATCAGTTCGACAGATGGAACTGAAGCTTTCTTT. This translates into CAISSTDGTEAFF.

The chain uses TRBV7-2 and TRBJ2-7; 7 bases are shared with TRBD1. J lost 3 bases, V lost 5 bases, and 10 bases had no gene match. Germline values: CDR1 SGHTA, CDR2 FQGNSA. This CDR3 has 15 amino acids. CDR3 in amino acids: CASSLQGRPLYEQYF. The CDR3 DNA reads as TGTGCCAGCAGCCTACAGGGGCGACCCCTCTACGAGCAGTACTTC.